The source of this T cell receptor (beta chain) is a study of blood T cell repertoires in COVID-19. For the study at large: From T cells, B-cell-depleted T cells, or PBMCs came the material, which was cDNA or gDNA.

Authors' data handling: Nucleated cell number was recorded as an estimate derived from reference gene primer amplification. The protocol was immunoSEQ multiplex PCR, while the TCRdb copy is restricted to in-frame clones and leaves out a portion. The V and J calls and clone size were taken over from that table, and D and trimming were inferred from the DNA. The table lists around 100,000 clones, 70% to 80% of them singletons, with 9% to 14% in the top ten. The length of the CDR3 is 15 residues. The germline gives CDR1 LNHDA, CDR2 SQIVND (reference sequence). The V gene end was trimmed by 5 bases and the J gene end by 5 bases; junction bases not matched to a gene: 9.

The sequence came from a woman aged 70-85 years with acute or convalescent COVID-19. The material sequenced was peripheral blood. V is TRBV19 and J is TRBJ1-1, with TRBD1 identical over 9 bases. The CDR3 coding sequence is TGTGCCAGTAGTGCTTCGACAGGGGGTAGGACTGAAGCTTTCTTT. Protein sequence: CASSASTGGRTEAFF.